These T cell receptor beta chains were read from a single sample in a study of control samples from healthy donors and cancer patients. Sequenced by immunoSEQ multiplex PCR; TCRdb stores in-frame clones only, minus some. This table has about 67,000 clones, around 87% appearing once. Sequencing was carried out using PBMCs. These receptor sequences come from a woman in her forties or fifties with head and neck cancer. Each CDR3 is given with its conserved first and last residue. The order of the fields is D gene, V gene, clone size, J gene, CDR3 DNA, CDR3 protein. A D gene is named only where the DNA matches it firmly. Where a row states a size, it is once, few, many or the class of an expanded clone; other rows omit it.

D gene: .
V gene: TRBV5-1
clone size: .
J gene: TRBJ1-1
CDR3 DNA: TGCGCCAGCAGCCCCTCAGGCGAGGTGGGCACTGAAGCTTTCTTT
CDR3 protein: CASSPSGEVGTEAFF

D gene: TRBD1
V gene: TRBV6-5
clone size: once
J gene: TRBJ2-7
CDR3 DNA: TGTGCCGGAAAACAGGGGATTCACTACGAGCAGTACTTC
CDR3 protein: CAGKQGIHYEQYF

D gene: .
V gene: TRBV7-2
clone size: .
J gene: TRBJ1-5
CDR3 DNA: TGTGCCAGCAGCTTAGCACAGGGAGTTCAGCCCCAGCATTTT
CDR3 protein: CASSLAQGVQPQHF

D gene: .
V gene: TRBV6-6
clone size: .
J gene: TRBJ1-4
CDR3 DNA: TGTGCCAGCAGTCCCGATGAAAAACTGTTTTTT
CDR3 protein: CASSPDEKLFF

D gene: TRBD1
V gene: TRBV6-6
clone size: .
J gene: TRBJ2-3
CDR3 DNA: TGTGCCAGCAGTTCCCCACCGGGACAGGGGGCAGATACGCAGTATTTT
CDR3 protein: CASSSPPGQGADTQYF

D gene: TRBD2
V gene: TRBV11-2
clone size: .
J gene: TRBJ2-7
CDR3 DNA: TGTGCCAGCAGCCTCTCGGGACTCGCGGGGGGGAGGGAGCAGTACTTC
CDR3 protein: CASSLSGLAGGREQYF

D gene: TRBD1
V gene: TRBV28
clone size: .
J gene: TRBJ1-1
CDR3 DNA: TGTGCCAGCAGACAGGGGTTGGTGAACACTGAAGCTTTCTTT
CDR3 protein: CASRQGLVNTEAFF

D gene: TRBD2
V gene: TRBV7-2
clone size: .
J gene: TRBJ2-2
CDR3 DNA: TGTGCCAGCAGCACAGCGGGGGGGCGCGCCGGGGAGCTGTTTTTT
CDR3 protein: CASSTAGGRAGELFF

D gene: TRBD1
V gene: TRBV28
clone size: .
J gene: TRBJ2-7
CDR3 DNA: TGTGCCAGCACCCGGCAGGGGGCGGACTACGAGCAGTACTTC
CDR3 protein: CASTRQGADYEQYF

D gene: TRBD1
V gene: TRBV6-5
clone size: .
J gene: TRBJ1-4
CDR3 DNA: TGTGCCAGCAGTTTCTTCAGGGGGTCTAATGAAAAACTGTTTTTT
CDR3 protein: CASSFFRGSNEKLFF

D gene: .
V gene: TRBV20-1
clone size: .
J gene: TRBJ1-1
CDR3 DNA: TGCAGTGTCACAGGGCAGTATGAAGCTTTCTTT
CDR3 protein: CSVTGQYEAFF

D gene: TRBD1
V gene: TRBV7-8
clone size: few
J gene: TRBJ2-7
CDR3 DNA: TGTGCCAGCAGCGCACAGGGGTTCCGAAGTTCAAGAACCTACGAGCAGTACTTC
CDR3 protein: CASSAQGFRSSRTYEQYF

D gene: TRBD1
V gene: TRBV9
clone size: once
J gene: TRBJ1-6
CDR3 DNA: TGTGCCAGCAGCGCCACCGGGACAGGGAGATCACCCCTCCACTTT
CDR3 protein: CASSATGTGRSPLHF

D gene: TRBD1
V gene: TRBV5-4
clone size: .
J gene: TRBJ2-2
CDR3 DNA: TGTGCCAGCAGCTTGGGCAGGGGGCGCGACGGGGAGCTGTTTTTT
CDR3 protein: CASSLGRGRDGELFF

D gene: .
V gene: TRBV9
clone size: .
J gene: TRBJ2-2
CDR3 DNA: TGTGCCAGCAGCGTATCTCTGGGGGACACCGGGGAGCTGTTTTTT
CDR3 protein: CASSVSLGDTGELFF

D gene: .
V gene: TRBV5-1
clone size: .
J gene: TRBJ1-1
CDR3 DNA: TGCGCCAGCAGCTTGGGAAGGGGGGACACTGAAGCTTTCTTT
CDR3 protein: CASSLGRGDTEAFF

D gene: .
V gene: TRBV7-3
clone size: .
J gene: TRBJ2-2
CDR3 DNA: TGTGCCAGCAGCTCTACAGGGTACACCGGGGAGCTGTTTTTT
CDR3 protein: CASSSTGYTGELFF

D gene: .
V gene: TRBV27
clone size: .
J gene: TRBJ2-7
CDR3 DNA: TGTGCCAGCAGTTTATCTCTAACCTACGAGCAGTACTTC
CDR3 protein: CASSLSLTYEQYF

D gene: TRBD1
V gene: TRBV4-3
clone size: .
J gene: TRBJ2-7
CDR3 DNA: TGCGCCAGCAGCCGGACAGGGAGCTCCTACGAGCAGTACTTC
CDR3 protein: CASSRTGSSYEQYF

D gene: .
V gene: TRBV2
clone size: .
J gene: TRBJ2-3
CDR3 DNA: TGTGCCAGCAGTTTGTTAGATACGCAGTATTTT
CDR3 protein: CASSLLDTQYF

D gene: TRBD2
V gene: TRBV7-9
clone size: .
J gene: TRBJ2-3
CDR3 DNA: TGTGCCAGCAGCCCAGGGACTAGCGGGGGGGCGGGCACAGATACGCAGTATTTT
CDR3 protein: CASSPGTSGGAGTDTQYF

D gene: .
V gene: TRBV2
clone size: .
J gene: TRBJ1-6
CDR3 DNA: TGTGCCAGCAGGATACAGGGCCCCTATAATTCACCCCTCCACTTT
CDR3 protein: CASRIQGPYNSPLHF

D gene: .
V gene: TRBV12-3/TRBV12-4
clone size: .
J gene: TRBJ1-1
CDR3 DNA: TGTGCCAGCAGTTGGAAGGGGAGGCCTGAAGCTTTCTTT
CDR3 protein: CASSWKGRPEAFF

D gene: .
V gene: TRBV7-9
clone size: once
J gene: TRBJ1-3
CDR3 DNA: TGTGCCAGCAGCCTCCAGCGGAACACCATATATTTT
CDR3 protein: CASSLQRNTIYF

D gene: TRBD1
V gene: TRBV2
clone size: .
J gene: TRBJ2-1
CDR3 DNA: TGTGCCAGCAGTGAAGTTAGGGGGACAGGGGGCAATGAGCAGTTCTTC
CDR3 protein: CASSEVRGTGGNEQFF

D gene: .
V gene: TRBV7-9
clone size: .
J gene: TRBJ2-3
CDR3 DNA: TGTGCCAGCAGCGACGGGGAGAATACGCAGTATTTT
CDR3 protein: CASSDGENTQYF

D gene: .
V gene: TRBV9
clone size: few
J gene: TRBJ2-2
CDR3 DNA: TGTGCCAGCAGCGTAGACGGCGCCGCGAACACCGGGGAGCTGTTTTTT
CDR3 protein: CASSVDGAANTGELFF

D gene: .
V gene: TRBV28
clone size: .
J gene: TRBJ1-4
CDR3 DNA: TGTGCCAGCAGTCTGCTGGGACAACCGAAACTTGAAAAACTGTTTTTT
CDR3 protein: CASSLLGQPKLEKLFF

D gene: TRBD1
V gene: TRBV11-2
clone size: .
J gene: TRBJ1-2
CDR3 DNA: TGTGCCAGCAGCTTAGATGTTACAGGGGGCGATGGCTACACCTTC
CDR3 protein: CASSLDVTGGDGYTF

D gene: TRBD1
V gene: TRBV30
clone size: .
J gene: TRBJ1-5
CDR3 DNA: TGTGCCTGGAGTCCACAGGGGTATGGGCCCCAGCATTTT
CDR3 protein: CAWSPQGYGPQHF

D gene: .
V gene: TRBV1
clone size: .
J gene: TRBJ2-3
CDR3 DNA: TGCACCAGCAGGGCCTCCAGGGCCCCCACAGATACGCAGTATTTT
CDR3 protein: CTSRASRAPTDTQYF

D gene: TRBD2
V gene: TRBV10-3
clone size: .
J gene: TRBJ2-3
CDR3 DNA: TGTGCCATCACCGGGACTAGCGGGCCTGGGGATACGCAGTATTTT
CDR3 protein: CAITGTSGPGDTQYF

D gene: .
V gene: TRBV3-1/TRBV3-2
clone size: .
J gene: TRBJ1-2
CDR3 DNA: TGTGCCAGCAGCCAAACCCGGGGCAGGGTTTATGGCTACACCTTC
CDR3 protein: CASSQTRGRVYGYTF

D gene: .
V gene: TRBV6-5
clone size: .
J gene: TRBJ2-5
CDR3 DNA: TGTGCCAGCAGTAGGGAGGGGGGGTACCAAGAGACCCAGTACTTC
CDR3 protein: CASSREGGYQETQYF

D gene: .
V gene: TRBV7-2
clone size: .
J gene: TRBJ2-1
CDR3 DNA: TGTGCCAGCAGCGGAAACAGGGTTTCCTACAATGAGCAGTTCTTC
CDR3 protein: CASSGNRVSYNEQFF

D gene: .
V gene: TRBV27
clone size: .
J gene: TRBJ1-6
CDR3 DNA: TGTGCCAGCAGTTTATCGGGGGACTTAGTTCGGTCACCCCTCCACTTT
CDR3 protein: CASSLSGDLVRSPLHF

D gene: TRBD1
V gene: TRBV7-9
clone size: .
J gene: TRBJ1-4
CDR3 DNA: TGTGCCAGCGGGCTGACAGGGGGCTGGGAAAAACTGTTTTTT
CDR3 protein: CASGLTGGWEKLFF

D gene: TRBD1
V gene: TRBV28
clone size: .
J gene: TRBJ1-4
CDR3 DNA: TGTGCCAGCAGTTCGCCGGGACAGGTGTACGATGAAAAACTGTTTTTT
CDR3 protein: CASSSPGQVYDEKLFF

D gene: .
V gene: TRBV6-5
clone size: .
J gene: TRBJ2-7
CDR3 DNA: TGTGCCAGCCGCCCAAGTACCTCAGATGGTGGGTACTTC
CDR3 protein: CASRPSTSDGGYF

D gene: .
V gene: TRBV29-1
clone size: .
J gene: TRBJ2-1
CDR3 DNA: TGCAGCGCCAGGCCTCTACTTGCCTACAATGAGCAGTTCTTC
CDR3 protein: CSARPLLAYNEQFF

D gene: .
V gene: TRBV28
clone size: .
J gene: TRBJ2-1
CDR3 DNA: TGTGCCAGCAGTTCGACTCCGGCAGGAAGGGGGGGCGATGAGCAGTTCTTC
CDR3 protein: CASSSTPAGRGGDEQFF

D gene: TRBD1
V gene: TRBV9
clone size: .
J gene: TRBJ1-1
CDR3 DNA: TGTGCCAGCAGCGTTACAGGGGGAAAAACTGAAGCTTTCTTT
CDR3 protein: CASSVTGGKTEAFF

D gene: .
V gene: TRBV7-2
clone size: .
J gene: TRBJ1-3
CDR3 DNA: TGTGCCAGCAGCTTAGTTAGTAACACCATATATTTT
CDR3 protein: CASSLVSNTIYF

D gene: TRBD2
V gene: TRBV10-3
clone size: .
J gene: TRBJ2-7
CDR3 DNA: TGTGCCATCAGTGGCGCTAGCGGGGGGGAGCAGTACTTC
CDR3 protein: CAISGASGGEQYF

D gene: TRBD2
V gene: TRBV27
clone size: .
J gene: TRBJ2-3
CDR3 DNA: TGTGCCAGCAGTTCCGGGACTAGCGGGGGCTACACAGATACGCAGTATTTT
CDR3 protein: CASSSGTSGGYTDTQYF

D gene: .
V gene: TRBV4-3
clone size: .
J gene: TRBJ2-1
CDR3 DNA: TGCGCCAGCAGCCAAGGGTCTAGGAATGAGCAGTTCTTC
CDR3 protein: CASSQGSRNEQFF

D gene: TRBD1
V gene: TRBV11-2
clone size: .
J gene: TRBJ2-3
CDR3 DNA: TGTGCCAGCAGCTTAGGTACAGGGGAAACAGATACGCAGTATTTT
CDR3 protein: CASSLGTGETDTQYF

D gene: TRBD1
V gene: TRBV5-1
clone size: .
J gene: TRBJ1-6
CDR3 DNA: TGCGCCAGCAGCTTGGTGGAGACAGGGCCTAATTCACCCCTCCACTTT
CDR3 protein: CASSLVETGPNSPLHF

D gene: .
V gene: TRBV6-4
clone size: .
J gene: TRBJ2-1
CDR3 DNA: TGTGCCAGCAGTGACAGGGGGGGCCCGAATGAGCAGTTCTTC
CDR3 protein: CASSDRGGPNEQFF

D gene: .
V gene: TRBV3-1/TRBV3-2
clone size: .
J gene: TRBJ2-1
CDR3 DNA: TGTGCCAGCAGCCCCTACAATGGTGAGCAGTTCTTC
CDR3 protein: CASSPYNGEQFF

D gene: .
V gene: TRBV13
clone size: .
J gene: TRBJ2-1
CDR3 DNA: TGTGCCAGCAGCTTAGACCCACGAGAAAGGGGGTTGGTGCAGTTCTTC
CDR3 protein: CASSLDPRERGLVQFF

D gene: .
V gene: TRBV5-1
clone size: .
J gene: TRBJ1-1
CDR3 DNA: TGCGCCAGCAGCCCGACAGGGAACACTGAAGCTTTCTTT
CDR3 protein: CASSPTGNTEAFF

D gene: TRBD1
V gene: TRBV28
clone size: once
J gene: TRBJ1-4
CDR3 DNA: TGTGCCAGCAGTTTAATTGGGGGCGTGGACAGGGTAGGGGAAAAACTGTTTTTT
CDR3 protein: CASSLIGGVDRVGEKLFF

D gene: .
V gene: TRBV28
clone size: .
J gene: TRBJ1-2
CDR3 DNA: TGTGCCAGCAGTCTGGTGGATTTTAACTATGGCTACACCTTC
CDR3 protein: CASSLVDFNYGYTF